This T cell receptor (beta chain) is drawn from a study of blood T cell repertoires in COVID-19. Background on the study: COVID-19 samples, acute and convalescent, were from the United States, Italy and Spain.

The protocol was immunoSEQ multiplex PCR, while the TCRdb copy is restricted to in-frame clones and leaves out a portion. There are about 390,000 clones in the sample; more than 75% occur only once, and about 2.3% lies in the top ten. Germline V gene lookup returns CDR1 LGHNA and CDR2 YNFKEQ. The CDR3 has 14 amino acids. Germline trimming cut 3 bases from V and 0 bases from J; bases unmatched to any gene: 1. The rearrangement joins TRBV4-2 to TRBJ2-7; the match to TRBD2 covers 8 bases. The source material was peripheral blood. This clonotype was obtained from a woman aged 55-70 years with COVID-19, enrolled during active disease. CDR3 sequence reads: CASSQGLDSYEQYF. DNA for the CDR3: TGTGCCAGCAGCCAGGGACTAGACTCCTACGAGCAGTACTTC.